Reported below is one T cell receptor (beta chain). Its target is unknown. These data are taken from a study of CD8 T cells in ankylosing spondylitis. Study observations and caveats: Earlier studies detected some motif variants in reactive arthritis synovial fluid and blood. Disease-linked clones bore a CD8+ phenotype, appearing relatively rarely in peripheral blood.

Molecular-barcoded quantitative 5'-RACE produced these TCR beta libraries. TCRdb recomputed calls from the 5' RACE reads with MiXCR, one row per CDR3 protein. Of some 270,000 distinct CDR3 sequences in the sample, roughly a third were seen once. V gave up 3 bases and J gave up 4 bases, with 10 bases separating them. This CDR3 is 13 amino acids long. CDR1 is SQVTM, CDR2 ANQGSEA, per germline. The specimen was blood, either unsorted or a sorted T cell fraction (not recorded which). The V and J genes are TRBV29-1 and TRBJ2-1, with unresolved D. The clonotype originates from a male donor with ankylosing spondylitis or in good health (not recorded which). The CDR3 sequence: CSVEPRSYNEQFF. The CDR3 bases are TGCAGCGTTGAGCCGCGATCTTACAATGAGCAGTTCTTC.